The 30 T cell receptor beta chains below come from one sample, sequenced in a study of cytomegalovirus exposure and HLA in healthy donors. The PCR had 60 Vbeta and 13 Jbeta primers. Clones were read by immunoSEQ multiplex PCR, and TCRdb kept only the in-frame ones, dropping some. The profile shows some 84,000 clones, more than 50% of them singletons. Sequenced sample: PBMCs. These receptor sequences come from a woman aged 40 to 50 in good health and CMV-seropositive.

This chain links TRBV15 with TRBJ2-1, with D unclear. Germline V gene data show CDR1 as LNHNV and CDR2 as YYDKDF (reference sequence). Trimming took 3 bases from V and 10 from J, leaving 16 bases between them. The CDR3 is made up of 14 amino acids. The DNA of the CDR3 is TGTGCCACCAGCAGCCCCCCGGAGCTGTTCGAGCAGTTCTTC. Translated, it gives CATSSPPELFEQFF. Full variable domain (remainder filled in from reference TRBV15 and TRBJ2-1): DAMVIQNPRYQVTQFGKPVTLSCSQTLNHNVMYWYQQKSSQAPKLLFHYYDKDFNNEADTPDNFQSRRPNTSFCFLDIRSPGLGDTAMYLCATSSPPELFEQFFGPGTRLTVL.

The table lists this clone with a count of one. V usage is TRBV27 and J usage is TRBJ2-3; 8 positions match TRBD2. The CDR3 is 15 amino acids. V shed 2 bases and J 3 bases; nucleotides not matched to a gene: 4. CDR1 is MNHEY and CDR2 is SMNVEV in the germline V gene (reference sequence). The CDR3 DNA follows: TGTGCCAGCAGTTTAACTAGCGGATATACAGATACGCAGTATTTT. This encodes CASSLTSGYTDTQYF.

The CDR3 reads CASSSTYEQYF. As DNA, the CDR3 is TGTGCCAGCAGTTCCACCTACGAGCAGTACTTC. This rearrangement joins TRBV11-3 to TRBJ2-7; no reliable D call. V was trimmed by 6 bases and J by 2 bases, leaving 5 bases between them. CDR3 length: 11 residues. Germline V CDR1 and CDR2: SGHNT, YENEEA.

The gene calls are TRBV7-3 and TRBJ2-3; D possibly corresponds to TRBD1 (6 bases). CDR3 length: 14 amino acids. Trimming removed 3 bases at V and 6 bases at J, with 13 bases between. Germline V CDR1 and CDR2: SGHTA, FQGTGA. Here the CDR3 DNA reads TGTGCCAGCAGCTTCGAGACAGGCCCGGATACGCAGTATTTT. Translating it yields CASSFETGPDTQYF.

The V call is TRBV7-9, the J call TRBJ2-7, with unresolved D. This CDR3 has 13 residues. The V end lost 4 bases, the J end lost 5 bases, and 12 bases lay between the germline ends. The V gene's germline CDR1 is SEHNR and CDR2 FQNEAQ (reference sequence). As DNA, the CDR3 is TGTGCCAGCAGCTCTCAGGCCCAGAACGAGCAGTACTTC. As protein: CASSSQAQNEQYF.

This sequence joins TRBV7-6 and TRBJ1-2; D not resolved. Germline CDR1 and CDR2: SGHVS and FNYEAQ. The CDR3 extends over 16 amino acids. Deletions cut 7 bases from V and 4 bases from J, with 22 bases between. CDR3 in amino acids: CASIQPQTLGSYGYTF. The CDR3 DNA reads as TGTGCCAGCATCCAACCCCAGACCCTCGGGAGCTATGGCTACACCTTC.

This clone was detected a few times. This rearrangement joins TRBV28 to TRBJ1-1; D is unresolved. The V gene's germline CDR1 is MDHEN and CDR2 SYDVKM. Trimming removed 8 bases at V and 6 bases at J, with 10 bases between. CDR3 length: 11 amino acids. The CDR3 nucleotides read TGTGCCAGCCACAGTGGGCCTGAAGCTTTCTTT. Protein: CASHSGPEAFF.

A note on this clone: The same CDR3 is also encoded by other DNA sequences in this sample. The CDR3 protein is CASSYLRGGTEAFF. The CDR3 nucleotides are TGTGCCAGCAGTTACCTGAGGGGAGGGACTGAAGCTTTCTTT. The rearrangement joins TRBV6-5 to TRBJ1-1; D is perhaps TRBD1 (5 bases). With 2 bases removed from V and 5 bases from J, the gap between germline ends came to 12 bases. Looked up from germline, CDR1 is MNHEY and CDR2 is SVGAGI. The CDR3 contains 14 residues.

This sequence joins TRBV7-2 and TRBJ2-2, with D unresolved. The CDR3 totals 15 residues. Germline V lookup: CDR1 SGHTA, CDR2 FQGNSA. Between the trimmed V and J ends, which lost 3 bases and 2 bases, there was a span of 10 bases. The CDR3 nucleotides read TGTGCCAGCAGCTTGATCGGGTTAAACACCGGGGAGCTGTTTTTT. Translating gives CASSLIGLNTGELFF.

This clone occurred a few times. V usage is TRBV6-5 and J usage is TRBJ1-5; tentatively, D is TRBD1 (5 bases). This CDR3 contains 13 residues. Germline CDR1 and CDR2: MNHEY and SVGAGI. With 8 bases removed from V and 3 bases from J, the gap between germline ends came to 11 bases. This CDR3 reads CASGAEFNQPQHF. In DNA form, the CDR3 reads TGTGCCAGCGGGGCGGAATTCAATCAGCCCCAGCATTTT.

The V gene is TRBV6-5, the J gene TRBJ1-2; D unresolved. This CDR3 spans 15 amino acids. Trimming took 2 bases from V and 4 from J, leaving 14 bases between them. The germline V gene has CDR1 MNHEY and CDR2 SVGAGI. The CDR3 sequence is CASSYLTSPRYGYTF. The CDR3 DNA sequence: TGTGCCAGCAGTTACCTTACTTCTCCCCGCTATGGCTACACCTTC.

The chain recombines TRBV7-2 with TRBJ1-1; a weak D match, TRBD1 (6 bases). The V end lost 6 bases, the J end lost 4 bases, and 24 bases lay between the germline ends. The CDR3 extends over 17 amino acids. Germline V gene data show CDR1 as SGHTA and CDR2 as FQGNSA. The CDR3 region has the DNA TGTGCCAGCAGTTCTAGTTGGGGGGGGGCAGGGCGCACTGAAGCTTTCTTT. Protein: CASSSSWGGAGRTEAFF.

This clone was counted between two and nine times. The V gene is TRBV29-1, the J gene TRBJ1-1; TRBD1 matches at 7 bases. From germline, CDR1 is SQVTM and CDR2 ANQGSEA. There are 11 residues in the CDR3. V was clipped by 8 bases and J by 7 bases; unmatched bases: 7. This CDR3 is CSSRGTVEAFF. For the CDR3, the DNA is TGCAGCTCACGGGGGACAGTTGAAGCTTTCTTT.

The gene calls are TRBV27 and TRBJ2-1; TRBD2 aligns across 11 bases. The CDR3 is 17 amino acids. From germline, CDR1 is MNHEY and CDR2 SMNVEV (reference sequence). With 3 bases clipped from V and 4 bases from J, the junction kept 8 bases outside the gene matches. The DNA of the CDR3 is TGTGCCAGCAGTTTGGGGCGGACTAGCGGGCTTTACAATGAGCAGTTCTTC. It translates to CASSLGRTSGLYNEQFF.

This chain joins TRBV7-8 and TRBJ1-1; a possible D gene is TRBD1 (5 bases). The CDR3 spans 13 residues. Trimming cost V 4 bases and J 5 bases, with 11 bases left between them. Per the germline V gene, CDR1 is SGHVS and CDR2 is FQNEAQ. The CDR3 is CASSSDGGTEAFF. DNA for the CDR3: TGTGCCAGCAGCTCGGACGGGGGGACTGAAGCTTTCTTT.

The chain carries TRBV19 and TRBJ2-1, with 7 bases aligning to TRBD2. Germline assignment: CDR1 LNHDA and CDR2 SQIVND (reference sequence). The CDR3 is made up of 15 amino acids. V shed 3 bases, J shed 9 bases, and the junction held 11 bases outside the gene matches. CDR3 in DNA: TGTGCCAGTAGTATTCGGGAGCGGGAAGCGGGTGAGCAGTTCTTC. Amino acid sequence: CASSIREREAGEQFF.

This sequence joins TRBV5-3 and TRBJ1-1, with 7 positions matching TRBD1. TRBV5-3 is flagged as an ORF with uncertain function. There are 16 residues in the CDR3. Germline trimming cut 3 bases from V and 6 bases from J; bases unmatched to any gene: 14. The DNA for the CDR3 is TGTGCCAGAAGCTACCCCGGGACAGTCTTAAATCCTGAAGCTTTCTTT. It codes for CARSYPGTVLNPEAFF.

This chain joins TRBV10-3 and TRBJ2-2; a possible D gene is TRBD2 (5 bases). The germline CDR1 and CDR2 sequences are ENHRY and SYGVKD. V lost 4 bases and J lost 1, with 13 bases in between. The CDR3 is made up of 16 amino acids. CDR3 residues: CAISGSQRKNTGELFF. DNA of the CDR3: TGTGCCATCAGTGGAAGCCAGCGGAAGAACACCGGGGAGCTGTTTTTT.

This clone was observed a single time. J is TRBJ2-5 and V is TRBV18; 7 positions match TRBD1. V lost 0 bases to trimming and J lost 2 bases; unmatched junction nucleotides: 3. CDR1 KGHSH and CDR2 LQKENI come from the germline V gene. The CDR3 spans 15 residues. This CDR3 is CASSPPGTVQETQYF. Written as DNA, the CDR3 is TGTGCCAGCTCACCACCTGGGACAGTGCAAGAGACCCAGTACTTC.

The chain uses TRBV29-1 and TRBJ2-7; possibly TRBD2 for D (6 bases). V was pared by 6 bases and J by 6 bases, with 18 bases between. Germline assignment: CDR1 SQVTM and CDR2 ANQGSEA. The CDR3 length is 13 residues. CDR3 bases: TGCAGCGTCACCCCCCCGGGACTCTTCGAGCAGTACTTC. This gives the protein CSVTPPGLFEQYF.

The V and J genes are TRBV5-6 and TRBJ2-1, with 8 bases that match TRBD2. This CDR3 has 11 amino acids. Germline CDR1 and CDR2: SGHDT and YYEEEE. Trimming removed 6 bases from V and 12 bases from J; junction bases left unmatched: 5. The CDR3 sequence: CASTTSGAQFF. The CDR3 DNA follows: TGTGCCAGCACAACTAGCGGCGCGCAGTTCTTC.

V is TRBV7-2 and J is TRBJ2-5; 7 bases align to TRBD1. This CDR3 has 16 residues. Germline V gene data show CDR1 as SGHTA and CDR2 as FQGNSA. Trimming cost V 3 bases and J 5 bases; bases outside gene matches: 12. The CDR3 DNA reads TGTGCCAGCAGCTTCAGTACGACAGGGAGATACGAGACCCAGTACTTC. It yields the protein CASSFSTTGRYETQYF. Full variable domain (remainder filled in from reference TRBV7-2 and TRBJ2-5): GAGVSQSPSNKVTEKGKDVELRCDPISGHTALYWYRQSLGQGLEFLIYFQGNSAPDKSGLPSDRFSAERTGGSVSTLTIQRTQQEDSAVYLCASSFSTTGRYETQYFGPGTRLLVL.

The rearrangement joins TRBV9 to TRBJ1-1; D might be TRBD1 (6 bases). The CDR3 consists of 13 residues. The germline CDR1 and CDR2 sequences are SGDLS and YYNGEE. Trimming pared 4 bases from V and 8 bases from J, leaving 15 bases between. The CDR3 protein is CASSITGQSEAFF. The CDR3 coding sequence is TGTGCCAGCAGCATAACCGGACAGTCCGAAGCTTTCTTT. Supplemented by reference TRBV9 and TRBJ1-1, the full variable domain reads DSGVTQTPKHLITATGQRVTLRCSPRSGDLSVYWYQQSLDQGLQFLIQYYNGEERAKGNILERFSAQQFPDLHSELNLSSLELGDSALYFCASSITGQSEAFFGQGTRLTVV.

This clone appeared once. CDR3 loop: CASSLSGTSGRARDTQYF. CDR3 bases: TGTGCCAGCAGCTTATCCGGGACTAGCGGGAGGGCCCGAGATACGCAGTATTTT. The rearrangement uses TRBV7-6 and TRBJ2-3; 16 nucleotides match TRBD2. The CDR3 is 18 amino acids. Per the germline V gene, CDR1 is SGHVS and CDR2 is FNYEAQ. J lost 5 bases, V lost 2 bases, and 7 bases had no gene match.

This clone was counted many times. The chain combines TRBV11-2 with TRBJ2-3, with 8 bases lining up with TRBD1. The CDR3 has 15 residues. With V trimmed by 2 bases and J by 2 bases, 3 bases remained unmatched. The germline gives CDR1 SGHAT, CDR2 FQNNGV. This chain's CDR3 is CASSLRQGTTDTQYF. The CDR3 nucleotides are TGTGCCAGCAGCTTACGACAGGGGACCACAGATACGCAGTATTTT.

The chain is built from TRBV4-3 and TRBJ2-7; D might be TRBD2 (5 bases). V gave up 0 bases and J gave up 3 bases, with 21 bases separating them. CDR3 length: 18 amino acids. Germline CDR1 LGHNA, CDR2 YSLEER. The CDR3 nucleotides are TGCGCCAGCAGCCAAGATCTTCAGGCAGCGGAAAGCCGCTACGAGCAGTACTTC. Its translation is CASSQDLQAAESRYEQYF.

This clone came up many times. A junction end diverges from the germline sequence, so it may reflect a read error. The chain recombines TRBV2 with TRBJ1-2; the D gene is possibly TRBD1 (6 bases). Germline V gene lookup returns CDR1 SNHLY and CDR2 FYNNEI. There are 13 residues in the CDR3. The CDR3 DNA is TGCCTCTCAAGGGGGACCCCGGACTATGGCTACACCTTC. This encodes CLSRGTPDYGYTF.

This rearrangement joins TRBV27 to TRBJ1-1; TRBD1 is a possible D gene (5 bases). This CDR3 contains 14 residues. Trimming stripped 3 bases from V and 3 bases from J, with 11 bases between. The germline V gene has CDR1 MNHEY and CDR2 SMNVEV (reference sequence). The CDR3 bases are TGTGCCAGCAGTTTTATTGGAGGGGACACTGAAGCTTTCTTT. This gives the protein CASSFIGGDTEAFF.

The chain carries TRBV11-2 and TRBJ1-2, with D possibly being TRBD1 (6 bases). There are 14 residues in the CDR3. The germline V and J ends were trimmed by 7 bases and 7 bases, with 19 bases remaining between them. Germline values: CDR1 SGHAT, CDR2 FQNNGV. Here the CDR3 DNA reads TGTGCCAGCACCCTCGGGGGGCGAGGTATTGGCTACACCTTC. Amino acid sequence: CASTLGGRGIGYTF.

In this sample, this clone turned up a few times. This chain connects TRBV4-3 to TRBJ2-6; perhaps TRBD2 as D (5 bases). This CDR3 has 16 residues. Germline CDR1 is LGHNA and CDR2 is YSLEER. Deletions cut 4 bases from V and 4 bases from J, with 14 bases between. CDR3 sequence: CASSPAARSGANVLTF. The CDR3 DNA sequence: TGCGCCAGCAGCCCAGCGGCCAGGTCCGGGGCCAACGTCCTGACTTTC.